This T cell receptor beta chain was sequenced during a study of cytomegalovirus exposure and HLA in healthy donors. Looking at the study overall: As released early, the data held 70 million to 100 million unique TCRs from HLA-typed donors. Regarding the study as a whole: In a later analysis, the majority of CMV-associated beta chains seemingly showed HLA restriction. In a later analysis, TCR beta V- and J-gene trimming showed a link to a missense DCLRE1C variant.

As regards this clone: Its target is not known.

The PCR was carried out with 60 Vbeta primers and 13 Jbeta primers. Some clones are missing from TCRdb's copy, which holds only in-frame ones; the method was immunoSEQ multiplex PCR. The sample carries some 110,000 clones, around 75% recorded once. The sequence was collected from a woman younger than 45 in good health and CMV-seronegative. Source material: PBMCs.

CDR3 protein: CASSRGQGDEQYF. In DNA, the CDR3 is TGTGCCAGCAGCCGAGGACAGGGCGACGAGCAGTACTTC. V usage is TRBV5-6 and J usage is TRBJ2-7; 8 positions match TRBD1. The CDR3 loop spans 13 amino acids. Germline CDR1 reads SGHDT; CDR2 reads YYEEEE. Unmatched junction bases numbered 5, after V lost 4 bases and J lost 5 bases.